The rows below give T cell receptor beta chains drawn from one sample of a study of identical twins. A single record per CDR3 protein comes from TCRdb applying MiXCR to the 5' RACE reads. The profile shows fewer than 900,000 distinct CDR3 sequences, roughly 20% of them singletons. These data also featured in a second study, about T cells expressing NK-cell markers.

The sequenced sample was PBMCs. These TCRs come from a woman under 30 in good health. The CDR3 runs from the conserved cysteine through the conserved F or W. Each record gives: D gene, clone size, J gene, V gene, CDR3 DNA, CDR3 protein. D genes are given only for firm matches. Part of the rows lack a size; the others show once, few, many or a class for expanded clones.

>.|many|TRBJ2-7|TRBV20-1
TGCAGTGCTAGCTACGGTTACTACGAGCAGTACTTC
CSASYGYYEQYF
>.|.|TRBJ2-5|TRBV6-5
TGTGCCAGCAGTTACGGTAGAGGACAGTTCCAAGAGACCCAGTACTTC
CASSYGRGQFQETQYF
>TRBD2|medium-sized|TRBJ2-1|TRBV20-1
TGCAGTGCTAGAGGGGGAGGGACGGACTACAATGAGCAGTTCTTC
CSARGGGTDYNEQFF
>.|few|TRBJ2-2|TRBV30
TGTGCCTGGAGCCGAGATTTAAACACCGGGGAGCTGTTTTTT
CAWSRDLNTGELFF
>TRBD1|many|TRBJ2-7|TRBV20-1
TGCAGTGCTAACGGACAGGCTGACTACGAGCAGTACTTC
CSANGQADYEQYF
>TRBD2|.|TRBJ2-3|TRBV18
TGTGCCAGCTCACCTCGGGGGGGCCCAGATACGCAGTATTTT
CASSPRGGPDTQYF
>TRBD2|few|TRBJ2-1|TRBV11-2
TGTGCCAGCAGCCTCCGGGACGGGAGGGGAAATGAGCAGTTCTTC
CASSLRDGRGNEQFF
>TRBD2|few|TRBJ2-1|TRBV6-1
TGTGCCAGCACCCCGAGCGGGGGGGTGGGGGAGCAGTTCTTC
CASTPSGGVGEQFF
>.|.|TRBJ2-7|TRBV7-9
TGTGCCAGCAGCCACGCGCAGGGTCTGGGGTCCTACGAGCAGTACTTC
CASSHAQGLGSYEQYF
>.|.|TRBJ1-6|TRBV25-1
TGTGCCAGCAGTGAATCTGGGTACCATACCCTCCACTTT
CASSESGYHTLHF
>.|few|TRBJ2-3|TRBV29-1
TGCAGCGTTGAATCCGGCAGTAGAAATACGCAGTATTTT
CSVESGSRNTQYF
>.|few|TRBJ2-7|TRBV7-2
TGTGCCAGCAGCTTAGGTACGGTCACGTCCTACGAGCAGTACTTC
CASSLGTVTSYEQYF
>.|few|TRBJ2-5|TRBV12-3/TRBV12-4
TGTGCCAGCAGTACGCTCGGGACGGTAGAGACCCAGTACTTC
CASSTLGTVETQYF
>TRBD1|few|TRBJ2-2|TRBV5-6
TGTGCCAGCAGCGGCACAGGGGGTTGGACCGGGGAGCTGTTTTTT
CASSGTGGWTGELFF
>TRBD2|.|TRBJ2-3|TRBV11-2
TGTGCCAGCAGCCCCGCGTCTAGCGGGAGTATCCATACAGATACGCAGTATTTT
CASSPASSGSIHTDTQYF
>.|.|TRBJ2-7|TRBV7-9
TGTGCCAGCAGCTATTCCTGGCGCGAGCAGTACTTC
CASSYSWREQYF
>.|.|TRBJ1-2|TRBV12-3/TRBV12-4
TGTGCCAGCAGTTTATCTACAGGACAAGGCTACACCTTC
CASSLSTGQGYTF
>.|few|TRBJ1-2|TRBV18
TGTGCCAGCTCACCACAGGGGACCTATGGCTACACCTTC
CASSPQGTYGYTF
>.|few|TRBJ2-6|TRBV2
TGTGCCAGCACCCAAGCAGGGATAACCGGGGCCAACGTCCTGACTTTC
CASTQAGITGANVLTF
>.|few|TRBJ2-2|TRBV3-1
TGTGCCAGCAGCCAACTTTCGGGCCGAGTCACCGGGGAGCTGTTTTTT
CASSQLSGRVTGELFF
>.|.|TRBJ2-5|TRBV20-1
TGCAGTGCTAGCCAGGTGGAGACCCAGTACTTC
CSASQVETQYF